The 8 T cell receptor beta chains in this list originate from one sample, sequenced in a study of cytomegalovirus exposure and HLA in healthy donors. A multiplex PCR was run with 60 Vbeta primers and 13 Jbeta primers. Profiled with immunoSEQ multiplex PCR; TCRdb holds only in-frame clones, not every one. Here the sample spans about 55,000 clones, roughly 80% being singletons. What was sequenced was PBMCs. The receptors come from a man younger than 45 in good health and CMV-seronegative.

In DNA, the CDR3 is TGCAGTGCTAGTGCAGGGGAGCAGTTCTTC. Amino acids: CSASAGEQFF. The chain recombines TRBV20-1 with TRBJ2-1, with D maybe TRBD1 (5 bases). The germline V gene encodes CDR1 DFQATT and CDR2 SNEGSKA (reference sequence). The CDR3 totals 10 residues. Trimming cost V 3 bases and J 10 bases, with 7 bases left between them.

The chain combines TRBV1 with TRBJ2-1; the D call in the table, TRBD2, was not verified against the DNA. TRBV1 is annotated as a pseudogene. This CDR3 is built from 16 residues. CDR3 nucleotide sequence: TGCACCAGCAGCCAAGAGACTAGCGGGACCTACAATGAGCAGTTCTTC. Protein sequence: CTSSQETSGTYNEQFF.

The chain combines TRBV5-1 with TRBJ2-7; 11 bases match TRBD2. CDR3 length equals 15 residues. Germline CDR1 and CDR2: SGHRS and YFSETQ. V trimming: 4 bases; J trimming: 2 bases; junction bases outside the gene matches: 5. CDR3 in amino acids: CASSPGTSGTYEQYF. The DNA for the CDR3 is TGCGCCAGCAGCCCCGGGACTAGCGGTACCTACGAGCAGTACTTC.

This clone showed up just once. The chain employs TRBV7-8 and TRBJ2-7, with 7 bases lining up with TRBD2. Germline values: CDR1 SGHVS, CDR2 FQNEAQ. This CDR3 region has 16 residues. The V segment lost 1 base and the J segment 2 bases; nucleotides outside the gene matches: 8. CDR3 sequence reads: CASSLVGSGLAYEQYF. The CDR3 bases are TGTGCCAGCAGCTTAGTTGGTAGCGGGCTTGCCTACGAGCAGTACTTC.

The chain recombines TRBV5-1 with TRBJ2-2; no definite D call. Per germline, CDR1 SGHRS and CDR2 YFSETQ. The CDR3 has 15 amino acids. V dropped 2 bases and J dropped 0 bases, with 8 bases sitting between them. CDR3 sequence (DNA): TGCGCCAGCAGCTTCGACTCCGCGAACACCGGGGAGCTGTTTTTT. This translates into CASSFDSANTGELFF.

The rearrangement links TRBV9 to TRBJ2-3; D is possibly TRBD2 (6 bases). CDR3 length equals 16 residues. V lost 4 bases to trimming and J lost 1 base, with 16 bases between them. The germline V gene has CDR1 SGDLS and CDR2 YYNGEE. The CDR3 is CASSLNTASGTDTQYF. The CDR3 nucleotides read TGTGCCAGCAGCTTAAACACGGCTAGCGGCACAGATACGCAGTATTTT.

The genes are TRBV4-2 and TRBJ1-3; D ambiguous. The germline gives CDR1 LGHNA, CDR2 YNFKEQ. Between the trimmed V and J ends, which lost 0 bases and 7 bases, there was a span of 16 bases. CDR3 length equals 16 residues. The chain's CDR3 is CASSQELTNPANTIYF. The DNA of the CDR3 is TGTGCCAGCAGCCAAGAATTGACAAATCCGGCGAACACCATATATTTT.

The genes are TRBV25-1 and TRBJ2-7; a possible D gene is TRBD2 (7 bases). Deletions cut 5 bases from V and 0 bases from J, with 11 bases between. CDR3 length equals 14 residues. Germline CDR1 and CDR2: MGHDK and SYGVNS. In DNA form, the CDR3 reads TGTGCCAGCAGTCCGGGGGGCAACTCCTACGAGCAGTACTTC. Protein product: CASSPGGNSYEQYF.